This T cell receptor beta chain was sequenced for a study of PD-L1 blockade in urothelial cancer. Across the study: Prior chemotherapy in patients spanned 0 to 3 regimens. Blood drawn 3 weeks (second dose) and 6 weeks after treatment start was analyzed.

Time point reported: pretreatment peripheral blood. The repertoire was sequenced with immunoSEQ multiplex PCR; TCRdb's copy has only in-frame clones and lacks some. The sample has roughly 130,000 clones, around 85% seen once. The V gene end was trimmed by 6 bases and the J gene end by 3 bases; junction bases not matched to a gene: 7. The germline V gene encodes CDR1 MNHNY and CDR2 SVGAGI (reference sequence). The CDR3 runs to 15 residues. The sample was PBMCs, taken around atezolizumab (anti-PD-L1) treatment. J is TRBJ2-4 and V is TRBV6-6; 8 nucleotides line up with TRBD1. This clonotype was obtained from a man in his forties or fifties with urothelial cancer. Written as DNA, the CDR3 is TGTGCCAGCAGATCAGGGGGCTGGGACAAAAACATTCAGTACTTC. It yields the protein CASRSGGWDKNIQYF.